This T cell receptor (beta chain) emerged from a study of cytomegalovirus exposure and HLA in healthy donors. Trimming took off 9 bases at V and 3 bases at J, with 17 bases between the two ends. This CDR3 has 14 residues. Germline V gene lookup returns CDR1 SGHNT and CDR2 YYREEE (reference sequence). Study-level points and caveats: Cytomegalovirus status was reportedly diagnosed by the classifier with high sensitivity and specificity. Through in vitro validation, three CMV-associated chains were shown to be specific for CMV antigens. Altogether, 150 to 200 TCR beta chains were recorded as cytomegalovirus-associated.

The donors were members of the roughly 120-subject validation cohort (separate from the roughly 670-subject first cohort). Data came from immunoSEQ multiplex PCR; TCRdb stores just in-frame clones and leaves some out. The sample lists some 120,000 clones, approximately 91% occurring once. As for this clone: Its antigen remains unidentified.

The chain joins TRBV5-4 to TRBJ2-3; a weak D match, TRBD1 (5 bases). This receptor was obtained from a man aged 25 to 40 in good health and CMV-seronegative. Material: PBMCs. This CDR3 reads CAIPDTQDTDTQYF. CDR3 DNA sequence: TGTGCCATTCCGGACACCCAAGATACAGATACGCAGTATTTT.